The 20 T cell receptor beta chains below were found in one sample sequenced in a study of T cells in localized non-small cell lung cancer. The method was immunoSEQ multiplex PCR; TCRdb's version includes in-frame clones alone and lacks a portion of them. The sample gives roughly 76,000 clones, about three quarters of which show up once; over 15% is in the top ten. Sequences were derived from PBMCs, sampled before any cancer treatment. These receptors came from a man aged 40 to 69 with stage II squamous cell lung carcinoma.

A few counts support this clone. The chain is built from TRBV5-5 and TRBJ1-5, with 8 positions matching TRBD1. The germline V gene encodes CDR1 SGHKS and CDR2 YYEKEE (reference sequence). The CDR3 sequence is 15 residues long. J lost 7 bases, V lost 1 base, and 7 bases had no gene match. The CDR3 DNA is TGTGCCAGCAGCTTGCTGTCAGGGGGCGACCAGCCCCAGCATTTT. Its translation: CASSLLSGGDQPQHF.

Details on this clone: Other DNA sequences of this sample code for an identical CDR3. V is TRBV6-5 and J is TRBJ2-3; the D is unclear. This CDR3 has 11 residues. Per the germline V gene, CDR1 is MNHEY and CDR2 is SVGAGI. The V and J ends lost 3 bases and 5 bases respectively, with 3 bases between them. CDR3 sequence: CASSYLDTQYF. The CDR3 DNA reads as TGTGCCAGCAGTTATTTAGATACGCAGTATTTT.

This chain links TRBV2 with TRBJ2-1; D uncertain. Looked up from germline, CDR1 is SNHLY and CDR2 is FYNNEI. The ends were cut back, 2 bases at V and 1 base at J, with 12 bases in the middle. This CDR3 has 16 residues. CDR3 DNA: TGTGCCAGCAGTGAAATCAGGTTTGGGTCCTACAATGAGCAGTTCTTC. Residues: CASSEIRFGSYNEQFF.

The chain links TRBV19 to TRBJ1-5, with D possibly matching TRBD1 (5 bases). V gave up 1 base and J gave up 1 base, with 14 bases separating them. Germline-derived CDR1 and CDR2 are LNHDA and SQIVND (reference sequence). There are 17 residues in the CDR3. The CDR3 loop reads CASSIVGRGRSNQPQHF. DNA of the CDR3: TGTGCCAGTAGTATAGTCGGAAGGGGCAGAAGCAATCAGCCCCAGCATTTT.

The CDR3 loop reads CASSLTGAGKNIQYF. The CDR3 DNA sequence: TGTGCCAGCAGTTTAACAGGGGCTGGTAAAAACATTCAGTACTTC. The gene calls are TRBV28 and TRBJ2-4; 7 bases line up with TRBD1. V was clipped by 2 bases and J by 4 bases; unmatched bases: 5. The CDR3 covers 15 residues. Per the germline V gene, CDR1 is MDHEN and CDR2 is SYDVKM.

This clone was observed once. The chain recombines TRBV5-1 with TRBJ1-1; perhaps TRBD1 as D (6 bases). This CDR3 contains 15 residues. The germline CDR1 and CDR2 sequences are SGHRS and YFSETQ. The ends were cut back, 0 bases at V and 6 bases at J, with 15 bases in the middle. The CDR3 region is CASSLVLGGPAEAFF. CDR3 sequence (DNA): TGCGCCAGCAGCTTGGTTCTCGGGGGGCCGGCTGAAGCTTTCTTT. Full variable domain (rest looked up from reference TRBV5-1 and TRBJ1-1): KAGVTQTPRYLIKTRGQQVTLSCSPISGHRSVSWYQQTPGQGLQFLFEYFSETQRNKGNFPGRFSGRQFSNSRSEMNVSTLELGDSALYLCASSLVLGGPAEAFFGQGTRLTVV.

This clone has more than one count but fewer than ten. DNA of the CDR3: TGTGCCAGTAGTCGACAGAGCAACGAGCAGTACTTC. This codes for CASSRQSNEQYF. The gene calls are TRBV19 and TRBJ2-7; TRBD1 is a possible D gene (5 bases). Looked up from germline, CDR1 is LNHDA and CDR2 is SQIVND (reference sequence). This CDR3 spans 12 amino acids. Trimming took off 5 bases at V and 5 bases at J, with 10 bases between the two ends.

In this sample, this clone turned up a few times. Other DNA sequences in this specimen translate into the identical CDR3. This chain connects TRBV28 to TRBJ2-7; no clear D. CDR1 and CDR2 (germline): MDHEN, SYDVKM. V gave up 9 bases and J gave up 0 bases, with 9 bases separating them. This CDR3 has 12 residues. CDR3 coding DNA: TGTGCCAGTACCAGGAGCTCCTACGAGCAGTACTTC. Its translation: CASTRSSYEQYF.

This rearrangement joins TRBV6-5 to TRBJ1-4; D perhaps matches TRBD1 (5 bases). Germline V gene sequence: CDR1 MNHEY, CDR2 SVGAGI. Trimming removed 4 bases from V and 6 bases from J, with 15 bases in between. The CDR3 is made up of 15 amino acids. DNA for the CDR3: TGTGCCAGCAGTTCGGCGGGACGGTCGGATGAAAAACTGTTTTTT. The encoded protein is CASSSAGRSDEKLFF.

This clone was observed once. This chain connects TRBV7-9 to TRBJ2-7; D unresolved. This CDR3 contains 14 residues. Germline CDR1 and CDR2: SEHNR and FQNEAQ (reference sequence). V was clipped by 2 bases and J by 7 bases, with 15 bases between them. CDR3 in DNA: TGTGCCAGCAGCTTAAGGAGAACAACCGGGGAGCAGTACTTC. Its protein is CASSLRRTTGEQYF. Variable domain in full (rest from reference TRBV7-9 and TRBJ2-7): DTGVSQNPRHKITKRGQNVTFRCDPISEHNRLYWYRQTLGQGPEFLTYFQNEAQLEKSRLLSDRFSAERPKGSFSTLEIQRTEQGDSAMYLCASSLRRTTGEQYFGPGTRLTVT.

The rearrangement links TRBV10-3 to TRBJ2-1; possible D gene TRBD2, 6 bases. CDR1 and CDR2 (germline): ENHRY, SYGVKD. The CDR3 covers 15 residues. V lost 1 base and J 0 bases, leaving 7 bases between the germline ends. DNA of the CDR3: TGTGCCATCAGTGAGTACGGGAGCTCCTACAATGAGCAGTTCTTC. This codes for CAISEYGSSYNEQFF.

This clone was picked up a small number of times. The chain carries TRBV9 and TRBJ1-3; D unclear. The V gene lost 4 bases and the J gene lost 0 bases, with 14 bases spanning the gap. Germline values: CDR1 SGDLS, CDR2 YYNGEE. The CDR3 length is 16 residues. For the CDR3, the DNA is TGTGCCAGCAGCTCGGATCCGGGGAGCTCTGGAAACACCATATATTTT. Translating it yields CASSSDPGSSGNTIYF.

V gene TRBV27 combines with J gene TRBJ1-6; 7 bases are a match to TRBD1. This CDR3 is 17 amino acids long. The V and J ends lost 5 bases and 9 bases, in that order; junction bases with no gene match: 16. Looked up from germline, CDR1 is MNHEY and CDR2 is SMNVEV (reference sequence). CDR3 sequence: CASSPRYTGDYPSPLHF. Here the CDR3 DNA reads TGTGCCAGCAGTCCGCGATATACAGGGGATTACCCTTCACCCCTCCACTTT.

The V call is TRBV5-1, the J call TRBJ1-1, with D maybe TRBD1 (6 bases). This CDR3 region has 16 residues. Germline assignment: CDR1 SGHRS and CDR2 YFSETQ. V gave up 0 bases and J gave up 6 bases, with 18 bases separating them. CDR3 sequence (DNA): TGCGCCAGCAGCTTGGCCTCGGGGGGCGGGTTGGCTGAAGCTTTCTTT. Protein sequence: CASSLASGGGLAEAFF.

Of note for this clone: One end of the junction fails to match germline, which may point to a read error. The chain joins TRBV7-7 to TRBJ2-3; D is unclear. This CDR3 contains 16 residues. Germline loops: CDR1 SSHAT, CDR2 FNYEAQ (reference sequence). This chain's CDR3 is CASSLGAQPSTDTQYF. Here the CDR3 DNA reads TGTGCTAGCAGCTTAGGAGCTCAACCTAGCACAGATACGCAGTATTTT.

Of note for this clone: Distinct nucleotide sequences in the sample also encode this CDR3. The genes are TRBV7-2 and TRBJ2-5; a possible D gene is TRBD1 (5 bases). Germline V lookup: CDR1 SGHTA, CDR2 FQGNSA. This CDR3 is built from 14 residues. The V and J ends lost 5 bases and 1 base respectively, with 11 bases between them. The CDR3 loop reads CASSPDRSQETQYF. CDR3 DNA: TGTGCCAGCAGCCCAGACAGAAGCCAAGAGACCCAGTACTTC.

At least ten counts were recorded for this clone. The chain employs TRBV19 and TRBJ1-6, with D tentatively TRBD1 (5 bases). The ends were cut back, 5 bases at V and 6 bases at J, with 11 bases in the middle. Looked up from germline, CDR1 is LNHDA and CDR2 is SQIVND (reference sequence). CDR3 length: 14 amino acids. As DNA, the CDR3 is TGTGCCAGTAGTCTCGGGGCCTTTAATTCACCCCTCCACTTT. This sequence encodes CASSLGAFNSPLHF.

J is TRBJ2-7 and V is TRBV18; 7 nucleotides align to TRBD2. From germline, CDR1 is KGHSH and CDR2 LQKENI. CDR3 length: 15 amino acids. V lost 3 bases and J lost 3; bases outside the gene matches: 8. CDR3: CASSPPQERGYEQYF. The CDR3 DNA follows: TGTGCCAGCTCACCCCCGCAAGAGCGGGGCTACGAGCAGTACTTC.

The CDR3 loop is CASSLERGNQETQYF. The DNA for the CDR3 is TGTGCCAGCAGCTTAGAACGGGGAAATCAAGAGACCCAGTACTTC. The chain is built from TRBV7-9 and TRBJ2-5; TRBD2 is a possible D gene (5 bases). The CDR3 is 15 amino acids. Trimming pared 1 base from V and 2 bases from J, leaving 11 bases between. Germline CDR1 and CDR2: SEHNR and FQNEAQ (reference sequence).

This clone ranks as medium-sized. The CDR3 spells CASSLEQGRENTIYF. The CDR3 nucleotides are TGTGCCAGCAGCTTAGAACAGGGGAGAGAAAACACCATATATTTT. This chain joins TRBV7-9 and TRBJ1-3; 7 positions agree with TRBD1. Losses at the gene ends were 1 base for V and 6 bases for J; bases not matched to a gene: 6. The CDR3 sequence is 15 residues long. Germline V CDR1 and CDR2: SEHNR, FQNEAQ (reference sequence).